Listed below are T cell receptor beta chains from one sample, sequenced in a study of CD8+CD57+ T cells in acquired aplastic anemia. TCRdb reprocessed the reads via MiXCR and lists one record per CDR3 protein. The sample consists of 400,000 to 450,000 distinct CDR3 sequences, 60% to 80% of them appearing once. The sample consisted of sorted CD4+, CD8+, or CD8+CD57+ T cells (not recorded which) from PBMCs. The origin of the receptors is a human donor in good health, serving as a control. The CDR3 runs from the conserved cysteine through the conserved F or W. The D gene is left open where the match is weak. Some rows mark clone size as missing; the rest say once, few, many or name a class of expanded clone.

clone size	V gene	J gene	D gene	CDR3 DNA	CDR3 protein
.	TRBV16	TRBJ1-5	.	TGTGCCAGCAGCCAATACGGAAATCAGCCCCAGCATTTT	CASSQYGNQPQHF
.	TRBV29-1	TRBJ2-7	.	TGCAGCGTCGAGCACACAGGAGGGGGCAACCAGTACTTC	CSVEHTGGGNQYF
.	TRBV5-6	TRBJ2-1	.	TGTGCCAGCAGCCCGGAGACGTCGCGAGAGCAGTTCTTC	CASSPETSREQFF
few	TRBV30	TRBJ2-5	.	TGTGCCTGGAGTCGTTCAGACCAGTACCAAGAGACCCAGTACTTC	CAWSRSDQYQETQYF
.	TRBV7-3	TRBJ2-7	.	TGTGCCAGCAGCTCAAGCCAAGAGACCGAGCACTTCTTC	CASSSSQETEHFF
many	TRBV7-2	TRBJ1-1	.	TGTGCCAGCAGCGCCGTGGCAGCGAACACTGAAGCTTTCTTT	CASSAVAANTEAFF
many	TRBV20-1	TRBJ1-1	.	TGCAGTGCTAATCCCGGGATGAACACTGAAGCTTTCTTT	CSANPGMNTEAFF
once	TRBV24-1	TRBJ1-6	.	TGTGCCACCAGTGATTTGCACCCAGCTAATTCACCCCTCCACTTT	CATSDLHPANSPLHF
.	TRBV14	TRBJ2-3	TRBD2	TGTGCCAGCAACCTGAGGGGGCTAGCGGGAGGGCCAAGGGATACGCAGTATTTT	CASNLRGLAGGPRDTQYF
.	TRBV7-2	TRBJ2-3	TRBD2	TGTGCCAGCAGCTTAGAACGGCTAGCGGGGGGGCGTCTAAGTTCAGATACGCAGTATTTT	CASSLERLAGGRLSSDTQYF
.	TRBV10-2	TRBJ2-5	TRBD2	TGCGCCAGCAGTGAGGGTAGCGGGGGGTTATTGGAGACCCAGTACTTC	CASSEGSGGLLETQYF
.	TRBV25-1	TRBJ1-2	.	TGTGCCAGCAGTGAAATGCGAGGGGGTGATGGCCACACCTTC	CASSEMRGGDGHTF
.	TRBV7-3	TRBJ2-5	TRBD1	TGTGCCAGCAGGGCCCCCGGACAGGGAAGGGAGACCCAGTACTTC	CASRAPGQGRETQYF
.	TRBV20-1	TRBJ2-5	TRBD2	TGCAGTGCTAGCCCCTGGCTAGCGGGGTTTTCGAATGAAGAGACCCAGTACTTC	CSASPWLAGFSNEETQYF
many	TRBV6-2/TRBV6-3	TRBJ1-2	.	TGTGCCAGCAGTTACTCGGGGGTTTCTGGCTACACCTTC	CASSYSGVSGYTF
once	TRBV7-8	TRBJ1-2	.	TGTGCCAGCAGCTTAGAGGTGGCGTCCGAGCAGTACTGCTACACCTTC	CASSLEVASEQYCYTF
.	TRBV9	TRBJ2-3	.	TGTGCTAGCAGCCTGGCCAGCATGCGGGATACGCAGTATTTT	CASSLASMRDTQYF
.	TRBV19	TRBJ2-2	.	TGTGCCAGTAGTTTGGGGGGGGCCGGGGGGCTGTTTTTT	CASSLGGAGGLFF
.	TRBV2	TRBJ1-5	.	TGTGCCAGCAGGGCACAGGGCGATACGCACCATTTTTTT	CASRAQGDTHHFF
.	TRBV20-1	TRBJ2-3	.	TGCAGCGCAACGGTGGGGGCCGATACGCAGTATTTT	CSATVGADTQYF
many	TRBV5-1	TRBJ2-3	TRBD2	TGCGCCAGCAGCGATCGGCTAGCGGGACTAAGCACAGATACGCAGTATTTT	CASSDRLAGLSTDTQYF
.	TRBV2	TRBJ1-5	.	TGTGCCAGCAGCTTCAGCCATCAGCCTCAGCATTTT	CASSFSHQPQHF
.	TRBV19	TRBJ2-5	.	TGTGCCAGTAGTATCTCAGGGGGGAATCAGCCCCAGTACTTC	CASSISGGNQPQYF
.	TRBV29-1	TRBJ2-6	TRBD1	TGCAGCGCGCAGGGGGCTCCCTCCTCTGGGGCCAACGTCCTGACTTTC	CSAQGAPSSGANVLTF
.	TRBV20-1	TRBJ1-2	.	TGCAGCGTTGGGACACGGCACAATGACTACACCTTC	CSVGTRHNDYTF
.	TRBV5-6	TRBJ1-6	TRBD1	TGTGCCAGCAGCATAGTGACAGGGGGCGTGTATTCACCCCTCCACTTT	CASSIVTGGVYSPLHF
.	TRBV9	TRBJ1-1	TRBD1	TGTGCCAGCAGCCCGACCCGGGGAAAGGGGGCGGGCACTGAAGCTTTCTTT	CASSPTRGKGAGTEAFF
.	TRBV6-1	TRBJ1-1	.	TGTGCCAGCAGTGGACAGGCCGGAGGTGAAGCTTTCTTT	CASSGQAGGEAFF
many	TRBV7-2	TRBJ2-7	.	TGTGCCAGCAGCTTACACACTACCTACGAGCAGTACTTC	CASSLHTTYEQYF
few	TRBV29-1	TRBJ1-2	.	TGCAGCGTCAGACGGGGGGCTAGCTATGGCTACACCTTC	CSVRRGASYGYTF
.	TRBV7-9	TRBJ2-3	.	TGTGCCAGCAGCTTACGACAGGCGATGAACACTGAAGCTTTT	CASSLRQAMNTEAF
.	TRBV2	TRBJ1-1	.	TGTGCCAGCAGTGAAGAAGGTTTGCGGGGCCGAAACACTGAAGCTTTCTTT	CASSEEGLRGRNTEAFF
.	TRBV7-8	TRBJ2-2	.	TGTGCCAGCAGCTTAGCCAGCGCCAACTACGGGGAGACCTTTTTT	CASSLASANYGETFF
.	TRBV19	TRBJ1-1	TRBD1	TGTGGCAGTAGCAACAGGGGGAGCACTGAAGCTTTCTTT	CGSSNRGSTEAFF
.	TRBV12-3/TRBV12-4	TRBJ2-5	TRBD2	TGTGCCAGCAGTTTCCTACTAGCGGGAGCCACAGAGACCCAGTACTTC	CASSFLLAGATETQYF
.	TRBV9	TRBJ2-7	.	TGTGCCAGCAGCGTAGCTGGGGATGGGGCCGGCCCAGACGAGCAGTACTTC	CASSVAGDGAGPDEQYF
.	TRBV7-3	TRBJ1-2	.	TGTGCCAGCAGTCCAGAGGGTGGGGGGGAAGGCTACACCTTC	CASSPEGGGEGYTF
.	TRBV7-3	TRBJ1-1	.	TGTGCCAGCAGCTTCCGAGGGCCTGATGAAGCTTTCTTT	CASSFRGPDEAFF
.	TRBV20-1	TRBJ2-3	TRBD1	TGCAGTGCAACTCCCGGGACAGGGAGCACAGATACGCAGTATTTT	CSATPGTGSTDTQYF
.	TRBV7-9	TRBJ2-7	.	TGTGCCAGCAGCTTAGCGATCACAGAGGGGGAGCGGTACTTC	CASSLAITEGERYF
.	TRBV10-3	TRBJ1-5	TRBD1	TGTGCCAGCAGTACGGGACAGGCAAGCAATCACCAGCATTTTTTT	CASSTGQASNHQHFF
.	TRBV5-1	TRBJ1-2	.	TGCGCCAGCAGCTTGACAGTCTCCTACGACTACACCTTC	CASSLTVSYDYTF